The text below deals with one T cell receptor beta chain. Its antigen is currently unknown. The CDR3 totals 17 residues. From germline, CDR1 is SEHNR and CDR2 FQNEAQ (reference sequence). With V trimmed by 3 bases and J by 3 bases, 10 bases remained unmatched. The source of the sample is a study of cytomegalovirus exposure and HLA in healthy donors. Study-wide results and caveats: A later analysis reportedly identified an Asian-associated ancestry cluster as carrying fewer N-insertions than the approximately 670-donor mean.

The PCR made use of 60 Vbeta and 13 Jbeta primers. Using immunoSEQ multiplex PCR, the repertoire was profiled, and TCRdb retains in-frame clones only, with some absent. Here the sample spans under 130,000 clones, 50% to 70% being singletons. The sequence derives from a man in his thirties or forties in good health and CMV-seropositive. Sequencing input: PBMCs. The rearrangement uses TRBV7-9 and TRBJ1-1, with TRBD1 identical over 10 bases. The CDR3 region has the DNA TGTGCCAGCAGCTTTCGGGACAGGGGTGGAGCGTACACTGAAGCTTTCTTT. Its protein product is CASSFRDRGGAYTEAFF.